A selection of T cell receptor beta chains follows, all from one sample in a study of cytomegalovirus exposure and HLA in healthy donors. The repertoire was sequenced with immunoSEQ multiplex PCR; TCRdb's copy has only in-frame clones and lacks some. Among just under 80,000 clones listed, around 78% were seen once. The sequenced sample was PBMCs. The receptor set was obtained from a man aged 35 to 55 in good health and CMV-seronegative. Each CDR3 is given with its conserved first and last residue. A D gene is named only where the DNA matches it firmly. Expanded clones are given a class, and other clones once, few, many or no size at all.

v_call	clone_size	j_call	d_call	cdr3_nt	cdr3_aa
TRBV5-4	-	TRBJ2-2	TRBD1	TGTGCCAGCAGCTTGGACAGGGGTAGTCACACCGGGGAGCTGTTTTTT	CASSLDRGSHTGELFF
TRBV6-5	-	TRBJ2-7	TRBD1	TGTGCCAGCAGCCTGGACAGGGGGGACTACGAGCAGTACTTC	CASSLDRGDYEQYF
TRBV29-1	-	TRBJ2-7	-	TGCAGCGTAACACAGGGAGTATCCTACGAGCAGTACTTC	CSVTQGVSYEQYF
TRBV6-6	medium-sized	TRBJ1-4	-	TGTGCCAGCAGTTACTCTAGAGGGGAAAAACTGTTTTTT	CASSYSRGEKLFF
TRBV6-1	few	TRBJ1-5	TRBD1	TGTGCCAGCAGGACAGGGGATATCGAAAGTCAGCCCCAGCATTTT	CASRTGDIESQPQHF
TRBV11-3	-	TRBJ1-1	TRBD1	TGTGCCAGCAGCTTAACAGGGGAGACGGAAGCTTTCTTT	CASSLTGETEAFF
TRBV27	-	TRBJ2-1	TRBD1	TGTGCCAGCAAACAGACAGGGTACAATGAGCAGTTCTTC	CASKQTGYNEQFF
TRBV5-1	medium-sized	TRBJ2-1	TRBD1	TGCGCCAGCAGCAAGGACAGGGGGCCTAACAATGAGCAGTTCTTC	CASSKDRGPNNEQFF
TRBV14	once	TRBJ1-3	TRBD1	TGTGCCAGCAGCCTCAGCGTCGCAGGGGGTTCCTTACGAAACACCATATATTTT	CASSLSVAGGSLRNTIYF
TRBV25-1	-	TRBJ2-1	TRBD2	TGTGCCAGCAGTGATAGCGGGAGTTACAATGAGCAGTTCTTC	CASSDSGSYNEQFF